A selection of T cell receptor beta chains follows, all from one sample in a study of OX40 agonist ivuxolimab in advanced cancers. TCRdb's copy holds only in-frame clones and misses some; the assay was immunoSEQ multiplex PCR. In the table there are tens of thousands of clones, about 93% of which are singletons. Source: CD4+ or CD8+ T cells sorted from blood, taken in a trial of the OX40 agonist ivuxolimab. The receptors stem from an adult with an advanced solid tumor such as melanoma, head and neck, liver or kidney cancer. Both conserved end residues are part of each CDR3. D genes are given only for firm matches. Expanded clones get a size class; other rows say once, few or many, or leave the size out.

D gene	clone size	V gene	J gene	CDR3 protein	CDR3 DNA
-	-	TRBV30	TRBJ1-4	CAWSVGFEKLFF	TGTGCCTGGAGTGTAGGGTTTGAAAAACTGTTTTTT
TRBD1	-	TRBV5-6	TRBJ2-7	CASSPGTGGSYEQYF	TGTGCCAGCAGCCCAGGGACAGGGGGCTCCTACGAGCAGTACTTC
-	few	TRBV7-9	TRBJ2-7	CASGPQGRQYF	TGTGCCAGCGGCCCCCAAGGGCGGCAGTACTTC
-	-	TRBV2	TRBJ1-5	CASSVIASNQPQHF	TGTGCCAGCAGTGTGATTGCTAGCAATCAGCCCCAGCATTTT
-	-	TRBV5-4	TRBJ1-1	CASSSRLSGTEAFF	TGTGCCAGCAGCTCCAGACTGTCGGGCACTGAAGCTTTCTTT
TRBD2	-	TRBV5-8	TRBJ2-2	CASSSGGADGTGELFF	TGTGCCAGCAGCTCCGGGGGGGCCGACGGCACCGGGGAGCTGTTTTTT
-	-	TRBV29-1	TRBJ2-3	CSVGRDTQYF	TGCAGCGTTGGGCGGGATACGCAGTATTTT
TRBD2	-	TRBV6-1	TRBJ2-3	CASSEAFTSGGGDTQYF	TGTGCCAGCAGTGAAGCCTTCACTAGCGGGGGCGGAGATACGCAGTATTTT
-	-	TRBV5-4	TRBJ2-1	CASSLGGGQLYNEQFF	TGTGCCAGCAGCTTGGGTGGGGGACAACTCTACAATGAGCAGTTCTTC
-	-	TRBV19	TRBJ1-5	CASSVSGEAQPQHF	TGTGCCAGTAGTGTCTCAGGGGAGGCTCAGCCCCAGCATTTT
TRBD2	-	TRBV28	TRBJ2-1	CASSLPGAGYNEQFF	TGTGCCAGCAGTTTACCGGGAGCGGGGTACAATGAGCAGTTCTTC
-	-	TRBV27	TRBJ1-5	CASSLKPIGTFNSNQPQHF	TGTGCCAGCAGTTTAAAACCGATTGGGACATTCAATAGCAATCAGCCCCAGCATTTT
TRBD2	-	TRBV27	TRBJ2-3	CASSRLAGMSPTDTQYF	TGTGCCAGCAGTAGACTAGCGGGAATGTCTCCCACAGATACGCAGTATTTT
TRBD1	once	TRBV28	TRBJ2-3	CASSPFTGQGFADTQYF	TGTGCCAGCAGTCCGTTTACCGGACAGGGGTTTGCCGATACGCAGTATTTT
TRBD2	-	TRBV5-1	TRBJ2-3	CASSSGGPQPDTQYF	TGCGCCAGCAGCTCGGGAGGCCCCCAGCCGGATACGCAGTATTTT
-	-	TRBV27	TRBJ2-2	CASSWAGELFF	TGTGCCAGCAGTTGGGCCGGGGAGCTGTTTTTT
-	-	TRBV10-3	TRBJ1-5	CATQYSAVSNQPQHF	TGTGCCACCCAATATAGTGCCGTGAGCAATCAGCCCCAGCATTTT
TRBD1	few	TRBV27	TRBJ2-2	CASSYLQGLNTGELFF	TGTGCCAGCAGCTACTTACAGGGGCTGAACACCGGGGAGCTGTTTTTT
-	-	TRBV28	TRBJ2-7	CASSAHGRGGYEQYF	TGTGCCAGCAGCGCCCACGGGAGAGGTGGGTACGAGCAGTACTTC
TRBD2	-	TRBV4-2	TRBJ2-1	CASSRTSGSPHEQFF	TGTGCCAGCAGCCGGACTAGCGGGAGTCCCCATGAGCAGTTCTTC
-	-	TRBV2	TRBJ2-1	CASSPPAGRRNEQFF	TGTGCCAGCAGTCCCCCGGCTGGCAGACGCAATGAGCAGTTCTTC
-	once	TRBV27	TRBJ1-2	CASSLSVANYGYTF	TGTGCCAGCAGTTTATCTGTAGCTAACTATGGCTACACCTTC
-	once	TRBV9	TRBJ2-5	CASSPWVGQETQYF	TGTGCCAGCAGCCCCTGGGTGGGGCAAGAGACCCAGTACTTC
-	-	TRBV7-8	TRBJ2-7	CASSLGPKLYEQYF	TGTGCCAGCAGCTTAGGCCCAAAACTCTACGAGCAGTACTTC
-	-	TRBV19	TRBJ1-1	CASSILGHGQNTEAFF	TGTGCCAGTAGTATATTAGGCCACGGACAGAACACTGAAGCTTTCTTT